What follows describes a single T cell receptor beta chain. Healthy people donating bone marrow made up the donors. The source of the sample is a study of cytomegalovirus exposure and HLA in healthy donors. Study in general: Early release data held 85 million or so unique TCRs from HLA-typed donors.

Primers for the PCR totalled 60 Vbeta and 13 Jbeta. Measured with immunoSEQ multiplex PCR; TCRdb has only the in-frame clones, and not every one. Of some 100,000 clones in the sample, approximately 75% are singletons; the top ten hold approximately 2.1%. The CDR3 runs 17 residues. Looked up from germline, CDR1 is SGHDT and CDR2 is YYEEEE. Trimming took 2 bases from V and 5 from J; bases not matched to a gene: 15. The receptor's source is a woman aged 40 to 49 in good health and CMV-seronegative. Material for sequencing was PBMCs. The chain links TRBV5-6 to TRBJ2-7; 8 nucleotides line up with TRBD1. The CDR3 is CASSFGSRQGAFNEQYF. The DNA for the CDR3 is TGTGCCAGCAGCTTTGGTTCTCGGCAGGGGGCTTTCAACGAGCAGTACTTC.